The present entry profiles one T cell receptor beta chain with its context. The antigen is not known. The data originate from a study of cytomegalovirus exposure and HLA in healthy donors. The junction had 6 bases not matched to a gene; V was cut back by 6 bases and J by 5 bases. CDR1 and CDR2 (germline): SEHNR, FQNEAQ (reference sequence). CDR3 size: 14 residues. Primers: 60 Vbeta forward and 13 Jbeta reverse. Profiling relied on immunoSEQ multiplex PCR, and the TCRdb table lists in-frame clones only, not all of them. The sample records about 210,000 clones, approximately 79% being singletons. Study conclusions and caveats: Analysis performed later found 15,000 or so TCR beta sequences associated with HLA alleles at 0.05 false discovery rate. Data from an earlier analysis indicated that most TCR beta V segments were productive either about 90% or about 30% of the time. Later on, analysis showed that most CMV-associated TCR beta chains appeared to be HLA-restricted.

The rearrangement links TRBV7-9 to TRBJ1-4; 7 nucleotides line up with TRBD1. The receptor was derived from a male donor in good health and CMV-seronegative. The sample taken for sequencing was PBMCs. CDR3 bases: TGTGCCAGCAGACAAGGGACAGTAAATGAAAAACTGTTTTTT. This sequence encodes CASRQGTVNEKLFF. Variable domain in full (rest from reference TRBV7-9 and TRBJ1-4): DTGVSQNPRHKITKRGQNVTFRCDPISEHNRLYWYRQTLGQGPEFLTYFQNEAQLEKSRLLSDRFSAERPKGSFSTLEIQRTEQGDSAMYLCASRQGTVNEKLFFGSGTQLSVL.